This TCR beta chain was identified during a study of beta chain features in type 1 diabetes. Study overall: In all, 107,917,701 sorted cells from all samples were analyzed. Regarding the study as a whole: Whether HLA type affects TCRB rearrangement stayed undetermined in the present work.

The V end lost 7 bases, the J end lost 1 base, and 12 bases lay between the germline ends. CDR3 length: 13 amino acids. The germline CDR1 and CDR2 sequences are SQVTM and ANQGSEA. Of note for this clone: Its antigen is not identified.

Reverse transcription of all isolated RNA meant that expressed TCRB transcripts were sequenced. Here immunoSEQ multiplex PCR was the method, and the copy in TCRdb shows in-frame clones only, minus some. The sample has hundreds of thousands of clones; roughly 16% are singletons. This sequence was found in a woman between 18 and 30 years old in good health. The J gene is TRBJ2-3, the V gene TRBV29-1; TRBD1 might be the D (6 bases). Sequenced material: naive CD4+ T cells from blood. The DNA of the CDR3 is TGCAGCGGAACAGGGTCTGGCACAGATACGCAGTATTTT. Residues: CSGTGSGTDTQYF.